Shown below are 13 T cell receptor beta chains from a single sample sequenced in a study of shared clonotypes between healthy human individuals. Clones were read by immunoSEQ multiplex PCR, and TCRdb kept only the in-frame ones, dropping some. The sample includes about 1.5 million clones, under 99% of them seen just once. The sequenced sample consisted of naive CD4+ T cells sorted from blood. Subset denoted: CD45RA+ positively selected. The receptor source for this set is a man aged 25 to 40 in good health.

The chain's CDR3 is CASNQKGANQPQHF. In nucleotides, the CDR3 is TGTGCCAGCAACCAAAAGGGAGCCAATCAGCCCCAGCATTTT. The chain joins TRBV6-1 to TRBJ1-5, with D hard to call. Germline V CDR1 and CDR2: MNHNS, SASEGT. V was shortened by 7 bases and J by 3 bases, with 13 bases between the two germline ends. The CDR3 runs to 14 residues.

The rearrangement uses TRBV11-2 and TRBJ1-2; the D is unclear. The CDR3 is 12 residues long. The germline CDR1 and CDR2 sequences are SGHAT and FQNNGV. Trimming shortened V by 1 base and J by 4 bases, and 4 bases separated the two germline ends. The CDR3 sequence is CASSLAGYGYTF. In DNA, the CDR3 is TGTGCCAGCAGCTTAGCCGGCTATGGCTACACCTTC.

The chain is built from TRBV28 and TRBJ2-7, with TRBD2 identical over 7 bases. This CDR3 spans 17 amino acids. J gave up 2 bases and V 4 bases, and 14 bases lay outside the gene matches. Germline assignment: CDR1 MDHEN and CDR2 SYDVKM. In nucleotides, the CDR3 is TGTGCCAGCAGTTATTTGGACGAAGCGGGAATCCCCTACGAGCAGTACTTC. Protein product: CASSYLDEAGIPYEQYF.

With regard to this clone: This sample also contains other DNA sequences that code for the same CDR3. The chain uses TRBV11-2 and TRBJ1-3; the D is unclear. V lost 1 base and J lost 4, with 5 bases in between. This CDR3 has 13 residues. Germline loops: CDR1 SGHAT, CDR2 FQNNGV. The CDR3 here is CASSLAPGNTIYF. CDR3 bases: TGTGCCAGCAGCTTAGCGCCCGGAAACACCATATATTTT.

The rearrangement links TRBV7-9 to TRBJ1-5; D ambiguous. Germline assignment: CDR1 SEHNR and CDR2 FQNEAQ (reference sequence). This CDR3 spans 12 amino acids. The V gene lost 8 bases and the J gene lost 5 bases, with 10 bases spanning the gap. The CDR3 is CASCKDDQPQHF. The CDR3 coding sequence is TGTGCCAGCTGTAAGGACGATCAGCCCCAGCATTTT.

The chain links TRBV6-1 to TRBJ1-1; D not certain. The CDR3 runs 15 residues. Germline assignment: CDR1 MNHNS and CDR2 SASEGT. The germline V and J ends were trimmed by 0 bases and 2 bases, with 10 bases remaining between them. The CDR3 nucleotides are TGTGCCAGCAGTGAAGCGGGTATCCCCAACACTGAAGCTTTCTTT. This codes for CASSEAGIPNTEAFF.

The chain combines TRBV7-9 with TRBJ1-2; possibly TRBD1 for D (5 bases). Trimming stripped 5 bases from V and 6 bases from J, with 16 bases between. Looked up from germline, CDR1 is SEHNR and CDR2 is FQNEAQ (reference sequence). This CDR3 comprises 14 residues. CDR3 sequence reads: CASSIIQGSDGYTF. CDR3 DNA: TGTGCCAGCAGCATCATCCAGGGATCGGATGGCTACACCTTC.

The chain links TRBV19 to TRBJ1-2; D not resolved. CDR3 length: 15 amino acids. The germline CDR1 and CDR2 sequences are LNHDA and SQIVND (reference sequence). Trimming removed 7 bases at V and 0 bases at J, with 15 bases between. The CDR3: CASNSMASSNYGYTF. CDR3 bases: TGTGCCAGTAATAGTATGGCCAGTTCTAACTATGGCTACACCTTC.

This sequence joins TRBV19 and TRBJ2-7; 9 nucleotides agree with TRBD1. This CDR3 contains 14 residues. Looked up from germline, CDR1 is LNHDA and CDR2 is SQIVND (reference sequence). The V gene end was trimmed by 6 bases and the J gene end by 5 bases; junction bases not matched to a gene: 8. The CDR3 region is CASRSRDRDNEQYF. The DNA for the CDR3 is TGTGCCAGTAGAAGCCGGGACAGGGACAACGAGCAGTACTTC. Based on the CDR3 plus reference TRBV19 and TRBJ2-7, the full variable domain is DGGITQSPKYLFRKEGQNVTLSCEQNLNHDAMYWYRQDPGQGLRLIYYSQIVNDFQKGDIAEGYSVSREKKESFPLTVTSAQKNPTAFYLCASRSRDRDNEQYFGPGTRLTVT.

The chain recombines TRBV5-6 with TRBJ2-7; D uncertain. The CDR3 covers 11 residues. Germline values: CDR1 SGHDT, CDR2 YYEEEE. Trimming shortened V by 3 bases and J by 3 bases, and 4 bases separated the two germline ends. CDR3 sequence reads: CASSSLYEQYF. Written as DNA, the CDR3 is TGTGCCAGCAGCTCCCTCTACGAGCAGTACTTC.

The chain joins TRBV7-6 to TRBJ2-2, with a possible D match to TRBD2 (5 bases). This CDR3 has 17 amino acids. Between the trimmed V and J ends, which lost 1 base and 2 bases, there was a span of 14 bases. Germline V gene sequence: CDR1 SGHVS, CDR2 FNYEAQ. CDR3 residues: CASSLGAAVSNTGELFF. In DNA form, the CDR3 reads TGTGCCAGCAGCTTAGGGGCAGCGGTCTCCAACACCGGGGAGCTGTTTTTT.

This clone was counted a single time. CDR3 sequence (DNA): TGTGCCAGCAGCCCCGGCTGGCGAGGGCAGTTCTTC. This codes for CASSPGWRGQFF. The V gene is TRBV7-2, the J gene TRBJ2-1; no clear D gene. This CDR3 spans 12 amino acids. V was shortened by 5 bases and J by 12 bases, with 14 bases between the two germline ends. The V gene's germline CDR1 is SGHTA and CDR2 FQGNSA.

This sequence joins TRBV6-5 and TRBJ1-2, with TRBD1 matching 8 bases. V lost 6 bases, J lost 8 bases, and 5 bases stayed unmatched. This CDR3 has 12 amino acids. Germline V CDR1 and CDR2: MNHEY, SVGAGI. The CDR3 reads CASRRQGRGYTF. The CDR3 DNA sequence: TGTGCCAGCAGGAGACAGGGGAGAGGCTACACCTTC.